A single sample gave rise to the 29 T cell receptor beta chains below, sequenced in a study of blood T cell repertoires in COVID-19. TCRdb's table, derived via immunoSEQ multiplex PCR, lists solely in-frame clones and lacks some. The sample consists of about 190,000 clones, approximately 84% of them appearing once. Sequenced material: PBMCs or T cells enriched from blood (not recorded which). Source of these receptors: a woman in her thirties who had recovered from COVID-19.

V usage is TRBV28 and J usage is TRBJ1-5; 9 bases are a match to TRBD1. CDR3 length: 15 amino acids. The germline CDR1 and CDR2 sequences are MDHEN and SYDVKM. The V segment lost 5 bases and the J segment 6 bases; nucleotides outside the gene matches: 8. CDR3 nucleotides: TGTGCCAGCAGTATCCGGGACAGGGACTCTCAGCCCCAGCATTTT. Its translation is CASSIRDRDSQPQHF.

The chain uses TRBV6-1 and TRBJ2-7; possibly TRBD2 for D (6 bases). The germline V gene encodes CDR1 MNHNS and CDR2 SASEGT. The CDR3 has 14 residues. Between the trimmed V and J ends, which lost 3 bases and 2 bases, there was a span of 11 bases. The CDR3 bases are TGTGCCAGCAGTGAGGGTCTAGCGACCTACGAGCAGTACGTC. Amino acid sequence: CASSEGLATYEQYV.

The table lists this clone with many counts. The chain is built from TRBV6-4 and TRBJ2-1; a weak D match, TRBD2 (5 bases). V was trimmed by 2 bases and J by 3 bases, leaving 5 bases between them. The CDR3 contains 13 residues. Germline assignment: CDR1 MRHNA and CDR2 SNTAGT. The CDR3 nucleotides are TGTGCCAGCAGTGACGGACTCTACAATGAGCAGTTCTTC. Translating gives CASSDGLYNEQFF.

This chain uses TRBV24-1 with TRBJ1-2, with TRBD1 identical over 7 bases. V gave up 3 bases and J gave up 3 bases; unmatched junction bases: 3. CDR3 length equals 14 residues. Germline CDR1 and CDR2: KGHDR and SFDVKD. CDR3 in DNA: TGTGCCACCAGTGATCACAGGGGACACTATGGCTACACCTTC. Protein: CATSDHRGHYGYTF.

V and J are TRBV18 and TRBJ2-2; 7 positions agree with TRBD1. V was pared by 3 bases and J by 3 bases, with 4 bases of the junction left unmatched. Germline lookup yields CDR1 KGHSH and CDR2 LQKENI. This CDR3 is 15 amino acids long. CDR3 in amino acids: CASSPLQGYTGELFF. CDR3 bases: TGTGCCAGCTCACCGTTACAGGGGTACACCGGGGAGCTGTTTTTT.

V gene TRBV5-1 combines with J gene TRBJ1-4; D is undetermined. This CDR3 has 14 amino acids. Germline-derived CDR1 and CDR2 are SGHRS and YFSETQ. V gave up 0 bases and J gave up 8 bases, with 11 bases separating them. Written as DNA, the CDR3 is TGCGCCAGCAGCTTGGGCCAGGTGCAAGAAAAACTGTTTTTT. This encodes CASSLGQVQEKLFF.

This chain uses TRBV19 with TRBJ1-1, with TRBD1 as a possible D gene (5 bases). Trimming shortened V by 1 base and J by 6 bases, and 9 bases separated the two germline ends. Per the germline V gene, CDR1 is LNHDA and CDR2 is SQIVND (reference sequence). This CDR3 comprises 13 residues. CDR3 sequence reads: CASSIGRGPEAFF. The CDR3 DNA follows: TGTGCCAGTAGTATAGGGAGGGGCCCTGAAGCTTTCTTT.

Points on this clone: The CDR3 does not close with the conserved phenylalanine or tryptophan, likely indicating a read error. The limits of the CDR3 on the DNA are not certain, so only TCRdb's listed CDR3 is given. The chain has TRBV12-3 or TRBV12-4 and TRBJ1-5. The CDR3 is 13 amino acids in total, end residues counted. This CDR3 reads CASSSSSGGGPSV.

The chain recombines TRBV5-6 with TRBJ1-6, with D possibly TRBD1 on 5 matching bases. The CDR3 has 14 residues. From germline, CDR1 is SGHDT and CDR2 YYEEEE. Trimming removed 6 bases from V and 2 bases from J, with 9 bases in between. As DNA, the CDR3 is TGTGCCAGCAACCAGGGTCCCTATAATTCACCCCTCCACTTT. It yields the protein CASNQGPYNSPLHF.

At least ten counts were recorded for this clone. V usage is TRBV27 and J usage is TRBJ1-6, with TRBD1 identical over 7 bases. After removal of 6 bases from V and 7 bases from J, the junction contained 12 bases not matched to a gene. The CDR3 spans 16 residues. Germline V gene sequence: CDR1 MNHEY, CDR2 SMNVEV (reference sequence). CDR3 sequence: CASRGKRQGSNSPLHF. The DNA of the CDR3 is TGTGCCAGCAGGGGGAAACGACAGGGATCGAATTCACCCCTCCACTTT.

This clone has more than one count but fewer than ten. This rearrangement joins TRBV7-3 to TRBJ2-1; D is ambiguous. The germline V and J ends were trimmed by 5 bases and 6 bases, with 8 bases remaining between them. The germline V gene has CDR1 SGHTA and CDR2 FQGTGA. The CDR3 covers 12 residues. The CDR3 bases are TGTGCCAGCAGCACCCACGGCAATGAGCAGTTCTTC. It encodes CASSTHGNEQFF.

This clone was seen a single time. CDR3 sequence (DNA): TGTGCCAGTACCCGACAGGGGGCTGAAAAACTGTTTTTT. It encodes CASTRQGAEKLFF. The rearrangement uses TRBV19 and TRBJ1-4; 10 bases are a match to TRBD1. The CDR3 loop spans 13 amino acids. With 7 bases clipped from V and 7 bases from J, the junction kept 3 bases outside the gene matches. Germline V gene sequence: CDR1 LNHDA, CDR2 SQIVND (reference sequence).

The rearrangement uses TRBV19 and TRBJ2-1, with TRBD2 matching over 11 bases. The CDR3 sequence is 15 residues long. Unmatched junction bases numbered 4, after V lost 3 bases and J lost 6 bases. Germline CDR1 reads LNHDA; CDR2 reads SQIVND (reference sequence). CDR3 region: CASSIVLAGGNEQFF. The CDR3 region has the DNA TGTGCCAGTAGTATCGTCCTAGCGGGAGGCAATGAGCAGTTCTTC. Combining the CDR3 with reference TRBV19 and TRBJ2-1 gives the whole variable domain DGGITQSPKYLFRKEGQNVTLSCEQNLNHDAMYWYRQDPGQGLRLIYYSQIVNDFQKGDIAEGYSVSREKKESFPLTVTSAQKNPTAFYLCASSIVLAGGNEQFFGPGTRLTVL.

The chain couples TRBV19 to TRBJ2-1; no reliable D call. This CDR3 is 13 amino acids long. The germline CDR1 and CDR2 sequences are LNHDA and SQIVND (reference sequence). Trimming removed 6 bases at V and 6 bases at J, with 12 bases between. The CDR3 DNA reads TGTGCCAGTAGCCCTACCCCGGGCAATGAGCAGTTCTTC. This codes for CASSPTPGNEQFF.

The J gene is TRBJ2-5, the V gene TRBV28; 12 positions agree with TRBD2. Germline V gene lookup returns CDR1 MDHEN and CDR2 SYDVKM. This CDR3 is 15 amino acids long. V dropped 8 bases and J dropped 0; count of bases not matched to a gene: 4. CDR3 sequence: CASVGLAGHQETQYF. CDR3 in DNA: TGTGCCAGCGTAGGACTAGCGGGGCACCAAGAGACCCAGTACTTC.

In its sample, this clone was seen a few times. The rearrangement uses TRBV19 and TRBJ1-5; 8 bases are a match to TRBD1. The V and J ends lost 6 bases and 5 bases, in that order; junction bases with no gene match: 3. The CDR3 consists of 13 residues. From germline, CDR1 is LNHDA and CDR2 SQIVND (reference sequence). The CDR3 DNA reads TGTGCCAGTAGGGACAGGGTGTATCAGCCCCAGCATTTT. Residues: CASRDRVYQPQHF. Looking up the rest from reference TRBV19 and TRBJ1-5 gives the full variable domain: DGGITQSPKYLFRKEGQNVTLSCEQNLNHDAMYWYRQDPGQGLRLIYYSQIVNDFQKGDIAEGYSVSREKKESFPLTVTSAQKNPTAFYLCASRDRVYQPQHFGDGTRLSIL.

The V gene is TRBV19, the J gene TRBJ1-2; 8 bases map to TRBD1. CDR1 is LNHDA and CDR2 is SQIVND in the germline V gene (reference sequence). This CDR3 has 16 residues. Germline trimming cut 4 bases from V and 4 bases from J; bases unmatched to any gene: 11. As DNA, the CDR3 is TGTGCCAGTAGTACCACCTTGACAGGGGCGAGCTATGGCTACACCTTC. Its protein is CASSTTLTGASYGYTF.

This chain links TRBV5-6 with TRBJ1-2, with 7 bases lining up with TRBD1. The ends lost 1 base at V and 7 bases at J; junction bases unmatched: 7. This CDR3 is built from 14 residues. Germline V CDR1 and CDR2: SGHDT, YYEEEE. DNA for the CDR3: TGTGCCAGCAGCTTGAATGCAGGGGGAAGTGGCTACACCTTC. This gives the protein CASSLNAGGSGYTF.

The chain joins TRBV28 to TRBJ1-3, with D uncertain. The CDR3 totals 15 residues. Germline V gene lookup returns CDR1 MDHEN and CDR2 SYDVKM. V gave up 3 bases and J gave up 2 bases, with 11 bases separating them. The CDR3 is CASSFAFLTGNTIYF. CDR3 in DNA: TGTGCCAGCAGTTTTGCGTTTTTGACTGGAAACACCATATATTTT.

The V and J genes are TRBV28 and TRBJ1-1; a weak D match, TRBD1 (6 bases). CDR3 length equals 13 residues. Germline values: CDR1 MDHEN, CDR2 SYDVKM. V was clipped by 9 bases and J by 3 bases, with 14 bases between them. The CDR3 nucleotides read TGTGCCAGTGGGGGCTTCGGGGACACTGAAGCTTTCTTT. Translated, it gives CASGGFGDTEAFF.

This chain connects TRBV10-3 to TRBJ2-7, with TRBD1 as a possible D gene (6 bases). Trimming pared 7 bases from V and 3 bases from J, leaving 25 bases between. The CDR3 covers 17 residues. The germline V gene has CDR1 ENHRY and CDR2 SYGVKD. The CDR3 here is CAITALRGQRKIYEQYV. In nucleotides, the CDR3 is TGTGCCATCACTGCTTTAAGAGGACAGAGGAAAATCTACGAGCAGTACGTC.

The chain is built from TRBV6-1 and TRBJ1-1; 9 bases agree with TRBD1. V lost 0 bases, J lost 11 bases, and 7 bases stayed unmatched. CDR1 is MNHNS and CDR2 is SASEGT in the germline V gene. The CDR3 is 14 amino acids. The CDR3 nucleotides read TGTGCCAGCAGTGAAGCGTTGGACAGGGGAAAGGCTTTCTTT. Translation: CASSEALDRGKAFF.

CDR3 in amino acids: CASSLGQVNTGELFF. For the CDR3, the DNA is TGTGCCAGCAGCTTGGGGCAGGTGAACACCGGGGAGCTGTTTTTT. The V call is TRBV5-4, the J call TRBJ2-2; D unclear. Per germline, CDR1 SGHNT and CDR2 YYREEE (reference sequence). This CDR3 spans 15 amino acids. Trimming removed 0 bases at V and 1 base at J, with 7 bases between.

This chain links TRBV29-1 with TRBJ1-3; D is unresolved. CDR3 size: 13 residues. V dropped 6 bases and J dropped 0 bases, with 9 bases sitting between them. CDR1 is SQVTM and CDR2 is ANQGSEA in the germline V gene. The CDR3 bases are TGCAGCGTCGCGGTCTACTCTGGAAACACCATATATTTT. Encoded protein: CSVAVYSGNTIYF.

The chain links TRBV10-3 to TRBJ1-1; unclear D gene. Between the trimmed V and J ends, which lost 3 bases and 1 base, there was a span of 9 bases. The germline gives CDR1 ENHRY, CDR2 SYGVKD. CDR3 length equals 14 residues. In DNA form, the CDR3 reads TGTGCCATCAGTGAATGGAGGGCGAACACTGAAGCTTTCTTT. This sequence encodes CAISEWRANTEAFF.

The rearrangement links TRBV10-3 to TRBJ1-2; the match to TRBD1 covers 12 bases. The V and J ends lost 8 bases and 3 bases, in that order; junction bases with no gene match: 1. The CDR3 runs to 13 residues. Germline loops: CDR1 ENHRY, CDR2 SYGVKD. The CDR3 DNA reads TGTGCCATCGGGACAGGGGGCGACTATGGCTACACCTTC. This sequence encodes CAIGTGGDYGYTF.

The genes are TRBV28 and TRBJ1-1; 7 bases are a match to TRBD1. The CDR3 spans 14 residues. Germline V gene sequence: CDR1 MDHEN, CDR2 SYDVKM. V was pared by 7 bases and J by 3 bases, with 8 bases of the junction left unmatched. The CDR3: CASNQGGPDTEAFF. The DNA of the CDR3 is TGTGCCAGCAACCAGGGGGGCCCTGACACTGAAGCTTTCTTT.

This clone appeared a few times. The chain uses TRBV7-9 and TRBJ2-5; 10 nucleotides align to TRBD2. Germline values: CDR1 SEHNR, CDR2 FQNEAQ (reference sequence). The CDR3 extends over 13 amino acids. Trimming at V came to 8 bases and at J to 4 bases, leaving 4 bases not matched to a gene. This CDR3 is CASARLAGETQYF. The CDR3, as DNA: TGTGCCAGCGCTCGACTAGCGGGAGAGACCCAGTACTTC. The complete variable domain, with remaining parts taken from reference TRBV7-9 and TRBJ2-5, reads DTGVSQNPRHKITKRGQNVTFRCDPISEHNRLYWYRQTLGQGPEFLTYFQNEAQLEKSRLLSDRFSAERPKGSFSTLEIQRTEQGDSAMYLCASARLAGETQYFGPGTRLLVL.

This chain connects TRBV19 to TRBJ1-1; TRBD1 matches at 9 bases. CDR3 length: 15 amino acids. Germline V CDR1 and CDR2: LNHDA, SQIVND (reference sequence). V lost 6 bases, J lost 1 base, and 6 bases stayed unmatched. The CDR3 DNA reads as TGTGCCAGTAGGCTACAGGGGGCCGGGAACACTGAAGCTTTCTTT. This sequence encodes CASRLQGAGNTEAFF. Supplemented by reference TRBV19 and TRBJ1-1, the full variable domain reads DGGITQSPKYLFRKEGQNVTLSCEQNLNHDAMYWYRQDPGQGLRLIYYSQIVNDFQKGDIAEGYSVSREKKESFPLTVTSAQKNPTAFYLCASRLQGAGNTEAFFGQGTRLTVV.